One and the same sample provided the 2 T cell receptor beta chains below, sequenced in a study of T cell responses to AZD1222 COVID-19 vaccine. The protocol was immunoSEQ multiplex PCR, while the TCRdb copy is restricted to in-frame clones and leaves out a portion. The top ten clones hold roughly 9.9% of a sample with fewer than 150,000 clones, around 91% of them seen once. This specimen consisted of peripheral blood, obtained 28 days after the second AZD1222 dose. These receptors came from an adult who received the AZD1222 COVID-19 vaccine.

The chain joins TRBV4-2 to TRBJ2-3, with TRBD2 identical over 10 bases. Trimming at V came to 4 bases and at J to 3 bases, leaving 4 bases not matched to a gene. The CDR3 totals 15 residues. Germline V gene sequence: CDR1 LGHNA, CDR2 YNFKEQ. The CDR3 nucleotides are TGTGCCAGCAGCCCTGGGACTAGCGATACAGATACGCAGTATTTT. Amino acids: CASSPGTSDTDTQYF.

Only one count was recorded for this clone. The chain is built from TRBV3-1 (or the pseudogene TRBV3-2) and TRBJ2-1; 14 nucleotides align to TRBD2. The V segment lost 2 bases and the J segment 6 bases; nucleotides outside the gene matches: 3. The CDR3 has 16 amino acids. Germline V lookup: CDR1 LGHDT, CDR2 YNNKEL (reference sequence). The CDR3 loop reads CASSQPGTSGSNEQFF. The CDR3 DNA follows: TGTGCCAGCAGCCAACCCGGGACTAGCGGGAGCAATGAGCAGTTCTTC.